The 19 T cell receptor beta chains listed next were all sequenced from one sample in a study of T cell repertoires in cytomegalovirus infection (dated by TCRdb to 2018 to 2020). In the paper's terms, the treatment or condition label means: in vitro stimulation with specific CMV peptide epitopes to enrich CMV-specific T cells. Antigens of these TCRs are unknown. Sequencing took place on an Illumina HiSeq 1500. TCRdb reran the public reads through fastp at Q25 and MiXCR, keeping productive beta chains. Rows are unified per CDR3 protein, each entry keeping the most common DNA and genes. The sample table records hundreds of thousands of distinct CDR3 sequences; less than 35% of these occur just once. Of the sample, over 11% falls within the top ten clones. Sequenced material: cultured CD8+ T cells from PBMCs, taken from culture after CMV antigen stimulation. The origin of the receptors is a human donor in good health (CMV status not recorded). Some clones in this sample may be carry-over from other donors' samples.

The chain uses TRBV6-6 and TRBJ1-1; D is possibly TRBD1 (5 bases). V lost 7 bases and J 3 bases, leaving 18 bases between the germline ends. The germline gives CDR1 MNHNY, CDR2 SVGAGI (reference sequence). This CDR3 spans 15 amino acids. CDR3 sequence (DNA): TGTGCCAGCACCCTGGGACCGGCCAAGGACACTGAAGCTTTCTTT. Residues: CASTLGPAKDTEAFF.

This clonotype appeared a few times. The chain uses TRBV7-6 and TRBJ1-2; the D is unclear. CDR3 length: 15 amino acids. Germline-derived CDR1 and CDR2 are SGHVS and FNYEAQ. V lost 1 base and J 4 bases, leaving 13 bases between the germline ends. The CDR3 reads CASSLERAISYGYTF. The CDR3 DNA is TGTGCCAGCAGCTTAGAAAGGGCCATTTCCTATGGCTACACCTTC.

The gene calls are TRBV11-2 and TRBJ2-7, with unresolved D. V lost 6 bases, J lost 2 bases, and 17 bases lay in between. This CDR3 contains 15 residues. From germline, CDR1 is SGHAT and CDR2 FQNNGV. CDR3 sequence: CASSPAMSRTYEQYV. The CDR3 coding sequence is TGTGCCAGCAGTCCAGCGATGAGCAGGACCTACGAGCAGTACGTC.

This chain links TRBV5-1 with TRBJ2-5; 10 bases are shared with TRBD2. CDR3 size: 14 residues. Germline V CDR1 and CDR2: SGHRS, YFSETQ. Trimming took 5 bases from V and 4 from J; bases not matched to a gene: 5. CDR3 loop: CASRGLAAGETQYF. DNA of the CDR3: TGCGCCAGCAGAGGACTAGCGGCTGGAGAGACCCAGTACTTC.

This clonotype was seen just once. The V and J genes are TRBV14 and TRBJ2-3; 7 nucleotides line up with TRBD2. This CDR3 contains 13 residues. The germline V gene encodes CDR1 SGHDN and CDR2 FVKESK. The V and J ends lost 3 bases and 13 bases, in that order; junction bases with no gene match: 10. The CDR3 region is CASSHPGGGKEYF. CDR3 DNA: TGTGCCAGCAGCCATCCCGGCGGGGGTAAGGAGTATTTT.

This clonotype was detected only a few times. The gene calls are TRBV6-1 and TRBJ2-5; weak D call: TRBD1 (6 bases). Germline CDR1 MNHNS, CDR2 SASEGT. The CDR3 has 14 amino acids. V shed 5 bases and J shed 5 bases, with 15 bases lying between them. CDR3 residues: CASSPWGRGETQYF. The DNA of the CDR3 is TGTGCCAGCAGTCCCTGGGGGCGCGGGGAGACCCAGTACTTC.

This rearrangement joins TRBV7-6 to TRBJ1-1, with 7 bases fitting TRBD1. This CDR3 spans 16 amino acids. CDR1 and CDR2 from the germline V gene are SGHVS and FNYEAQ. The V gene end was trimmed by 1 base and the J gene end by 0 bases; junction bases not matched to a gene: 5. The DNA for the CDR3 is TGTGCCAGCAGCTTAGAGGGGGCCCTACTGAACACTGAAGCTTTCTTT. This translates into CASSLEGALLNTEAFF.

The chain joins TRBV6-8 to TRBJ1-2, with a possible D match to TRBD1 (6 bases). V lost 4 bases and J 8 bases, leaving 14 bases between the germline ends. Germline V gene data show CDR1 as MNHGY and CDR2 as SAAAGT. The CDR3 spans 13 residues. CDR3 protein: CASSLSRQDGYTF. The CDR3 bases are TGTGCCAGCAGTTTATCCCGACAGGACGGCTACACCTTC.

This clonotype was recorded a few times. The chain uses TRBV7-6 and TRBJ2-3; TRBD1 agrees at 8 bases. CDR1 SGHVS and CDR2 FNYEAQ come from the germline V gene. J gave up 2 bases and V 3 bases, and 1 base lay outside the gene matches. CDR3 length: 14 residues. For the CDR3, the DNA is TGTGCCAGCAGCTTGGGACAGGTCACAGATACGCAGTATTTT. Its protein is CASSLGQVTDTQYF.

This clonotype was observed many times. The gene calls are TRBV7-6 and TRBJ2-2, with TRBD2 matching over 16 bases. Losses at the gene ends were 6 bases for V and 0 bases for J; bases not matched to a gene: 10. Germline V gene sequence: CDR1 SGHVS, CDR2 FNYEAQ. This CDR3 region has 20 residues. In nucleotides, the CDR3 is TGTGCCAGCAGATCATATCCGGGACTAGCGGGGGGGCCGAACACCGGGGAGCTGTTTTTT. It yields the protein CASRSYPGLAGGPNTGELFF.

CDR3 sequence: CASRWKTGESNQPQHF. The CDR3 nucleotides are TGTGCCAGTAGGTGGAAGACAGGGGAATCCAATCAGCCCCAGCATTTT. The chain joins TRBV19 to TRBJ1-5; 8 bases fit TRBD1. From germline, CDR1 is LNHDA and CDR2 SQIVND (reference sequence). V was pared by 6 bases and J by 3 bases, with 10 bases of the junction left unmatched. This CDR3 has 16 residues.

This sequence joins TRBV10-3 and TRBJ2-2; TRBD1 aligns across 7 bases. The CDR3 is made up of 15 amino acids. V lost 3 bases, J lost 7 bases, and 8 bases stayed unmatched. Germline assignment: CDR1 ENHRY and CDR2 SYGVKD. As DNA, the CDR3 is TGTGCCATCAGTGATCCGGGACAGAGGTACGGGGAGCTGTTTTTT. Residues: CAISDPGQRYGELFF.

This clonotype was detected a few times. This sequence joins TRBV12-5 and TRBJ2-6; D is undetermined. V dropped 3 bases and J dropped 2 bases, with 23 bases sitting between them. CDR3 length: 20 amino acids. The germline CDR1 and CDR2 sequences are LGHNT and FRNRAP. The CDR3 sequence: CASGFELDYGSATGANVLTF. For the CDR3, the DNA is TGTGCTAGTGGTTTTGAGTTGGATTATGGCAGTGCCACTGGGGCCAACGTCCTGACTTTC.

The CDR3 here is CASNPFAGAGETQYF. The CDR3 coding sequence is TGTGCCAGTAACCCCTTTGCGGGGGCGGGAGAGACCCAGTACTTC. V usage is TRBV19 and J usage is TRBJ2-5; D is possibly TRBD2 (7 bases). Germline loops: CDR1 LNHDA, CDR2 SQIVND (reference sequence). Trimming left V 7 bases short and J 4 bases short, with 19 bases between. The CDR3 has 15 amino acids.

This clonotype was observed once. CDR3 in DNA: TGCGCCAGCAGCCAAGACTTTCCTTCAGACTGGACCTACGAGCAGTACGTC. Translating gives CASSQDFPSDWTYEQYV. The chain has TRBV4-1 and TRBJ2-7; D gene unclear. Trimming pared 0 bases from V and 2 bases from J, leaving 17 bases between. CDR3 length: 17 residues. Germline-derived CDR1 and CDR2 are MGHRA and YSYEKL.

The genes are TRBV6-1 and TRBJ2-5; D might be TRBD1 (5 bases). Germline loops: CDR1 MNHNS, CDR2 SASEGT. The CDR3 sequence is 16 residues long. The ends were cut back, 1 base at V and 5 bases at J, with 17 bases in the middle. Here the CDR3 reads CASSEGGVGLGETQYF. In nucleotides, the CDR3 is TGTGCCAGCAGTGAAGGTGGGGTGGGGCTCGGGGAGACCCAGTACTTC.

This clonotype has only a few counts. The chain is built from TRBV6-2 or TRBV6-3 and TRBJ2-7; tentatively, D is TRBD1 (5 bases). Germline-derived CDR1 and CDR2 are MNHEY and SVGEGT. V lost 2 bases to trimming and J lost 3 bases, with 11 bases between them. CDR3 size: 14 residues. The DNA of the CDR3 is TGTGCCAGCAGTTACATGGACAACTACTACGAGCAGTACGTC. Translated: CASSYMDNYYEQYV.

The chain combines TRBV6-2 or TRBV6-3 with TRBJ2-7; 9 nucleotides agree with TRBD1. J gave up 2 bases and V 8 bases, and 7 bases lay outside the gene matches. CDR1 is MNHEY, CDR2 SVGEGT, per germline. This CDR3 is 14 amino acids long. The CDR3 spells CASDRTGAPYEQYF. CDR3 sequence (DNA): TGTGCCAGCGATAGGACAGGGGCCCCCTACGAGCAGTACTTC.

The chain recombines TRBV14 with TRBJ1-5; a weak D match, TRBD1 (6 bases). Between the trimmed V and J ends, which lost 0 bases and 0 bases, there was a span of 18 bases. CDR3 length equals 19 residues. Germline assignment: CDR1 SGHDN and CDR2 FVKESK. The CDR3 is CASSQEVQQGQYSNQPQHF. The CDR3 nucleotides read TGTGCCAGCAGCCAAGAAGTCCAGCAGGGGCAATATAGCAATCAGCCCCAGCATTTT.